This TCR beta chain was profiled in a study of T cells in Graves' hyperthyroidism and ophthalmopathy. This clonotype was counted a few times. Trimming shortened V by 5 bases and J by 4 bases, and 17 bases separated the two germline ends. Germline-derived CDR1 and CDR2 are MNHNS and SASEGT. The CDR3 has 15 residues. RNA transcripts provided the source from which TCR beta CDR3 regions were amplified. The HTBI primer set was used in a first-round RT-PCR of the TCR CDR3. TCRdb fed the multiplex PCR reads into MiXCR, producing one record per CDR3 protein. The repertoire holds about 700,000 distinct CDR3 sequences, with about 14% as singletons.

The receptor's source is a woman under 30 with Graves' hyperthyroidism. Sequencing used blood. V and J are TRBV6-1 and TRBJ1-1; D is uncertain. CDR3 nucleotides: TGTGCCAGCAGTCCCAGCGGGGTCTTCGCCACTGAAGCTTTCTTT. Its protein is CASSPSGVFATEAFF.